The TCR beta chain described here comes from a study of T cells in Graves' hyperthyroidism and ophthalmopathy. The study's findings and limits: Patients with ophthalmopathy were separated from those with stable hyperthyroidism by a 13 V-J model.

Not enrolled were patients with uncontrolled infection, other autoimmune disease, pregnancy or lactation. From RNA transcripts, TCR beta CDR3 regions were amplified. An initial round of RT-PCR targeting the TCR CDR3 relied on the HTBI primer set. Each CDR3 protein is one row after TCRdb ran MiXCR on the multiplex PCR reads. This table holds approximately 510,000 distinct CDR3 sequences, 40% to 50% found once. This clonotype has more than one count but fewer than ten. The antigen is not known. Trimming removed 6 bases from V and 1 base from J, with 10 bases in between. Germline-derived CDR1 and CDR2 are WSHSY and SAAADI. CDR3 length: 14 residues.

This sequence originates from an adult woman with Graves' disease, either hyperthyroidism or ophthalmopathy (not recorded which). The chain recombines TRBV10-2 with TRBJ1-5; tentatively, D is TRBD1 (6 bases). Sequencing input: peripheral blood or thyroid tissue (not recorded which). The CDR3 DNA follows: TGCGCCAGCAGCGGGGACATCAGCAATCAGCCCCAGCATTTT. Residues: CASSGDISNQPQHF.